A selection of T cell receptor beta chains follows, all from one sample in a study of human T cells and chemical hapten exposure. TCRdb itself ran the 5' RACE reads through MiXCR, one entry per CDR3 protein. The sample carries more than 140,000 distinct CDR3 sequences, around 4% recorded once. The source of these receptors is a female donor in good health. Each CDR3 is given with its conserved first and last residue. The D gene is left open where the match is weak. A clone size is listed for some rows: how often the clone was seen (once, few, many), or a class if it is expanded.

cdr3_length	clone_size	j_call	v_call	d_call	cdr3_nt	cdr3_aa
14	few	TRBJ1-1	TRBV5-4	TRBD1	TGTGCCAGCAGCTTGAGGACAGGGGGTACTGAAGCTTTCTTT	CASSLRTGGTEAFF
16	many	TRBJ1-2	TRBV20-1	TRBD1	TGCAGTGCTAGAAACCCCGGGACAGCCCTTAACTATGGCTACACCTTC	CSARNPGTALNYGYTF
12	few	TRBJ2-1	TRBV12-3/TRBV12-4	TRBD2	TGTGCCAGCAGCTTTAGCGGGGGAGAGCAGTTCTTC	CASSFSGGEQFF
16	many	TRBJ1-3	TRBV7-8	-	TGTGCCAGCAGCTTAGACCCCCGGACAGCTGGAAACACCATATATTTT	CASSLDPRTAGNTIYF
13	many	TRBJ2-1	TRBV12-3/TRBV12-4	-	TGTGCCAGCAGTCTAGGGACCTCTGGTGAGCAGTTCTTC	CASSLGTSGEQFF
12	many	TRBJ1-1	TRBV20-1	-	TGCAGTGCCCGGGGGCCGAACACTGAAGCTTTCTTT	CSARGPNTEAFF
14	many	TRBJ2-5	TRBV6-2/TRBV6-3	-	TGTGCCAGCAGTTACTCCGGCCGACAAGAGACCCAGTACTTC	CASSYSGRQETQYF
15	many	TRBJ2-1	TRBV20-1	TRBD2	TGCAGTGCTAGAGGGTTGCGGGGGTGGGACAATGAGCAGTTCTTC	CSARGLRGWDNEQFF
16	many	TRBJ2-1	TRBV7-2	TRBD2	TGTGCCAGCAGCTTAAGTTTCGGGGGGGCGTTCAATGAGCAGTTCTTC	CASSLSFGGAFNEQFF
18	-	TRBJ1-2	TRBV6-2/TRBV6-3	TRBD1	TGTGCCAGCAGACCCCCTAACAGGGGGCGCCCAGAATTCTATGGCTACACCTTC	CASRPPNRGRPEFYGYTF
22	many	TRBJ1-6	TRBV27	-	TGTGCCAGCAGTTCTAGGCCACCCCCGGGGGGCCCTTTCAGCTCCTATAATTCACCCCTCCACTTT	CASSSRPPPGGPFSSYNSPLHF
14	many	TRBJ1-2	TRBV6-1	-	TGTGCCAGCAGTGAAAACCCGACAGGCTATGGCTACACCTTC	CASSENPTGYGYTF
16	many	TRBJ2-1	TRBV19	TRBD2	TGTGCCAGTAGTAGGCCTTCGCGGGGGGGCTTAGGTGAGCAGTTCTTC	CASSRPSRGGLGEQFF
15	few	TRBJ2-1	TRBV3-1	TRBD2	TGTGCCAGCAGCCCCCCGGCTAGCGGGGCGGATGAGCAGTTCTTC	CASSPPASGADEQFF
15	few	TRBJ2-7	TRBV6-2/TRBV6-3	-	TGTGCCAGCAGTTACAAGGGAGATATCTCCTACGAGCAGTACTTC	CASSYKGDISYEQYF
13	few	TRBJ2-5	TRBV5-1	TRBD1	TGCGCCAGCAGCTGGGACAGCCAAGAGACCCAGTACTTC	CASSWDSQETQYF
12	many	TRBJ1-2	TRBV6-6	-	TGTGCCAGCAGTAGGGAAGACTATGGCTACACCTTC	CASSREDYGYTF
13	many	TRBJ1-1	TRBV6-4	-	TGTGCCAGCAAAGGGCAAGGGAGCACTGAAGCTTTCTTT	CASKGQGSTEAFF
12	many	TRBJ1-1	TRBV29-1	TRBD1	TGCAGCGCCGAGGGACAGCTCGCTGAAGCTTTCTTT	CSAEGQLAEAFF
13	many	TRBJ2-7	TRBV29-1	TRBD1	TGCAGCGTTGGAACAGGGGGCAACTACGAGCAGTACTTC	CSVGTGGNYEQYF
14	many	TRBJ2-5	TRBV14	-	TGTGCCAGCAGCCCTCAAAGGATACAAGAGACCCAGTACTTC	CASSPQRIQETQYF
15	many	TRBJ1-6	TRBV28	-	TGTGCCAGCAGTTCTATCTCGGGTATAGGGTCCCCCCTCCACTTT	CASSSISGIGSPLHF
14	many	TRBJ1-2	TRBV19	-	TGTGCCAGTACAAGGCTTCGGGGCAACTATGGCTACACCTTC	CASTRLRGNYGYTF
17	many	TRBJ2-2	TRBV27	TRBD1	TGTGCCAGCAGTTTATTATTAGGGACAGGGAACACCGGGGAGCTGTTTTTT	CASSLLLGTGNTGELFF
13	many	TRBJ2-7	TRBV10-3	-	TGTGCCATCAGTGAGGGAAATCCGGCCGAGCAGTACTTC	CAISEGNPAEQYF